This is a list of T cell receptor beta chains from one sample in a study of T cells in Graves' hyperthyroidism and ophthalmopathy. TCRdb itself ran the multiplex PCR reads through MiXCR, one entry per CDR3 protein. The data hold around 300,000 distinct CDR3 sequences, with about an eighth observed a single time. The specimen was blood. These receptors all stem from a woman aged 30 to 39 with Graves' hyperthyroidism that later progressed to Graves' ophthalmopathy. Each CDR3 is given with its conserved first and last residue. D genes are given only for firm matches. Clone size is not always given. Where it is, it says once, few, many or a class for expanded clones.

d_call,v_call,j_call,clone_size,cdr3_nt,cdr3_aa
-,TRBV4-2,TRBJ2-7,many,TGTGCCAGCAGCCCAGACGGGGCGGTTACCTACGAGCAGTACTTC,CASSPDGAVTYEQYF
TRBD2,TRBV20-1,TRBJ2-2,few,TGCAGTGTATCGGGGGGGGGGGACACCGGGGAGCTGTTTTTT,CSVSGGGDTGELFF
TRBD2,TRBV2,TRBJ2-1,many,TGTGCCAGCAGTGAGGGAGGGTACACCAATGAGCAGTTCTTC,CASSEGGYTNEQFF
-,TRBV4-3,TRBJ2-5,few,TGCGCCAGCAGCCAAGAAGGGACCCCCCAAGAGACCCAGTACTTC,CASSQEGTPQETQYF
TRBD2,TRBV11-1,TRBJ2-3,many,TGTGCCAGCAGGCTAGCGGGAGTCACAGATACGCAGTATTTT,CASRLAGVTDTQYF
-,TRBV12-3/TRBV12-4,TRBJ1-2,-,TGTGCCAGCAGTGGCAGGGAATATGGCTACACCTTC,CASSGREYGYTF
TRBD2,TRBV11-1,TRBJ2-1,many,TGTGCCAGCAGCTTGGCCTTAGTAGCGGGAGATTTGGGTGAGCAGTTCTTC,CASSLALVAGDLGEQFF
TRBD2,TRBV2,TRBJ2-3,many,TGTGCCAGCAGACCCAATAGCGGGAGTGGCGCAGATACGCAGTATTTT,CASRPNSGSGADTQYF
-,TRBV19,TRBJ2-7,-,TGTGCCAGTAGTATATTGGATGGGGGAAATGAGCAGTACTTC,CASSILDGGNEQYF
-,TRBV13,TRBJ1-5,many,TGTGCCAGCAGTGGGGGCAGAAACCAGCACGCCCAGCATTTT,CASSGGRNQHAQHF
TRBD2,TRBV20-1,TRBJ2-1,many,TGCAGTGCTAGAGGAATTAGCGGGAGCCGTAACAATGAGCAGTTCTTC,CSARGISGSRNNEQFF
-,TRBV7-9,TRBJ2-4,many,TGTGCCAGCAGCTCGATGGACGCCAAAAACATTCAGTACTTC,CASSSMDAKNIQYF
-,TRBV18,TRBJ1-5,many,TGTGCCAGCTCACCAGGCCCTACGGGACTAAATAGCAATCAGCCCCAGCATTTT,CASSPGPTGLNSNQPQHF
-,TRBV30,TRBJ1-5,few,TGTGCCTGGAGCCCTAAGGGGGGGGCAGGAAAGCCCCAGCATTTT,CAWSPKGGAGKPQHF
TRBD2,TRBV18,TRBJ2-1,-,TGTGCCAGCTCACCAGTTCGACTAGCGGACTTCAATGAGCAGTTCTTC,CASSPVRLADFNEQFF
-,TRBV7-8,TRBJ2-1,many,TGTGCCAGCAGCCCCACGGGGCCGCAATACAATGAGCAGTTCTTC,CASSPTGPQYNEQFF
TRBD2,TRBV7-2,TRBJ2-3,many,TGTGCCAGCAGCTTAGTCAAGATTAGCGGGAGGGCCCTCGGAGATACGCAGTATTTT,CASSLVKISGRALGDTQYF
-,TRBV9,TRBJ2-5,-,TGTGCCAGCACCCAGAGGGGGGCTCGGCAAGAGACCCAGTACTTC,CASTQRGARQETQYF
TRBD1,TRBV28,TRBJ1-2,many,TGTGCCAGCAGTCCCAGTCCGGGACAGGGGTATGGCTACACCTTC,CASSPSPGQGYGYTF
TRBD2,TRBV19,TRBJ2-1,few,TGTGCCAGTATGGAGACGGGGGGCAATGAGCAGTTCTTC,CASMETGGNEQFF
-,TRBV5-6,TRBJ2-1,-,TGTGCCAGCAGCTTTGGGGTAGGGGGGCCAAGCGGGTTAAGCAATGAGCAGTTCTTC,CASSFGVGGPSGLSNEQFF
-,TRBV7-9,TRBJ2-5,many,TGTGCCAGCAGCCCCTGGGGGCGGGACCAGTACTTC,CASSPWGRDQYF
TRBD2,TRBV7-9,TRBJ2-7,many,TGTGCCAGCAGCTTGGTATCGGCGGGAGGGGACGACGAGCAGTACTTC,CASSLVSAGGDDEQYF
-,TRBV11-3,TRBJ2-1,-,TGTGCCAGCAGCCCCTCAGCAGATAGCTCCTACAATGAGCAGTTCTTC,CASSPSADSSYNEQFF
-,TRBV5-6,TRBJ2-7,-,TGTGCCAGCAGCGGAACTCTAGGGGCCTACGAGCAGTACTTC,CASSGTLGAYEQYF
-,TRBV9,TRBJ1-1,-,TGTGCCAGCAGCGGGACAGCTTACCAGAACACTGAAGCTTTCTTT,CASSGTAYQNTEAFF
TRBD2,TRBV20-1,TRBJ2-3,many,TGCAGTGCTTCCCTCCTACTAGCGGGAGCGGAAGATACGCAGTATTTT,CSASLLLAGAEDTQYF
-,TRBV29-1,TRBJ1-2,few,TGCAGCGTCGAGGACGTCCTTAACTATGGCTACACCTTC,CSVEDVLNYGYTF
-,TRBV30,TRBJ1-5,many,TGTGCCTGGAGCAGGAATAGCAATCAGCCCCAGCATTTT,CAWSRNSNQPQHF
TRBD1,TRBV7-6,TRBJ2-1,-,TGTGCCAGCAGCTCCTTCCAGGGGGCGCGTTACAATGAGCAGTTCTTC,CASSSFQGARYNEQFF
-,TRBV9,TRBJ1-1,-,TGTGCCAGCCAAGGATCGAACACTGAAGCTTTCTTT,CASQGSNTEAFF
TRBD2,TRBV7-3,TRBJ2-1,-,TGTGCCAGCAGCTTAATCGGGGGGGGGATACAGTTCTTC,CASSLIGGGIQFF
-,TRBV7-3,TRBJ2-5,many,TGTGCCAGCATCCGAAGGGGCGGTTCCCGGGAGACCCAGTACTTC,CASIRRGGSRETQYF
-,TRBV30,TRBJ1-4,few,TGTGCCTGGAGGGCCTCGCAGGGGCGCCTTTCCCGGGAAAAACTGTTTTTT,CAWRASQGRLSREKLFF
-,TRBV2,TRBJ2-7,many,TGTGCCAGCAGTATAGCGACCAAGGCCTACGAGCAGTACTTC,CASSIATKAYEQYF
-,TRBV5-1,TRBJ1-6,-,TGCGCCAGCAGGGTGTCGTATAGCTCCTATAATTCACCCCTCCACTTT,CASRVSYSSYNSPLHF
TRBD1,TRBV6-2/TRBV6-3,TRBJ1-2,many,TGTGCCAGCAGCTACCCCCTGGACAGGGAGGATTATGGCTACACCTTC,CASSYPLDREDYGYTF
TRBD2,TRBV14,TRBJ2-1,-,TGTGCCATCTCGGAGGGAGGGCCTTCCAATGAGCAGTTCTTC,CAISEGGPSNEQFF
TRBD2,TRBV4-2,TRBJ2-7,many,TGTGCCAGCAGCCAAGATACAGCGGGGATTGGTGAGCAGTACTTC,CASSQDTAGIGEQYF
TRBD1,TRBV20-1,TRBJ1-3,-,TGCAGTGGTTCGACAGGGAGGGCGGCTGACACCATATATTTT,CSGSTGRAADTIYF
-,TRBV7-2,TRBJ2-7,-,TGTGCCAGCAGCTTAGACTCGGGCTCCGAGCAGTACTTC,CASSLDSGSEQYF
-,TRBV4-1,TRBJ2-3,many,TGCGCCAGCAGCCCGTTCCAGGCTGATACGCAGTATTTT,CASSPFQADTQYF
-,TRBV20-1,TRBJ1-4,-,TGCAGTGCGGGCCACCTCAATGAAAAACTGTTTTTT,CSAGHLNEKLFF
-,TRBV14,TRBJ1-2,few,TGTGCCAGCAGCCAAGAGCTTGAGGGACCGCGGAGGGGGTATGGCTACACCTTC,CASSQELEGPRRGYGYTF
-,TRBV20-1,TRBJ2-4,many,TGCAGTGCTAGAGATCGGGCGGAGTGGGAAAACATTCAGTACTTC,CSARDRAEWENIQYF
-,TRBV6-2/TRBV6-3,TRBJ2-5,many,TGTGCCAGCAACCGGGACTTCCAAGAGACCCAGTACTTC,CASNRDFQETQYF
-,TRBV2,TRBJ1-2,many,TGTGCCAGCAGAGACTTTTCTGGGGCGTACGGCTACACCTTC,CASRDFSGAYGYTF
-,TRBV20-1,TRBJ2-3,many,TGCAGTGCTAGAGCAGCTAGGGGGAGGGCCGTGACAGATACGCAGTATTTT,CSARAARGRAVTDTQYF
-,TRBV19,TRBJ2-7,-,TGTGCCAGTAGTATTAAGGGCGGCGGGCAGTACTTC,CASSIKGGGQYF
TRBD2,TRBV19,TRBJ2-7,many,TGTGCCAGTAGCTGGGGGTGGACAGCGGGAGGGGACGAGCAGTACTTC,CASSWGWTAGGDEQYF
-,TRBV27,TRBJ2-1,many,TGTGCCAGCGGGCCCCTCTTCGGGACGGCCTACAATGAGCAGTTCTTC,CASGPLFGTAYNEQFF
TRBD1,TRBV20-1,TRBJ1-2,many,TGCAGTGCGGTGGGACAGGGGAACTATGGCTACACCTTC,CSAVGQGNYGYTF
-,TRBV6-2/TRBV6-3,TRBJ2-5,many,TGTGCCAGCAGCCGCCTAGGGTCAGGTGGGACCCAGTACTTC,CASSRLGSGGTQYF
-,TRBV4-2,TRBJ1-2,few,TGTGCCAGCAGCCAGAACGGGTACTATGGCTACACCTTC,CASSQNGYYGYTF